Listed below are T cell receptor beta chains from one sample, sequenced in a study of glioma-infiltrating T cells after dendritic cell vaccination. Here immunoSEQ multiplex PCR was the method, and the copy in TCRdb shows in-frame clones only, minus some. The sample carries 95,000 to 110,000 clones, roughly 80% recorded once. This sample comprised blood, obtained before dendritic cell vaccination. These receptors all come from a human donor with glioblastoma. Each CDR3 is given with its conserved first and last residue. The order of the fields is D gene, clone size, J gene, V gene, CDR3 protein, CDR3 DNA. The D gene is left open where the match is weak. Size values are once, few and many counts, or a class for expanded clones, and some rows have none.

NA NA TRBJ1-4 TRBV7-9 CASSPQGPEKLFF TGTGCCAGCAGCCCCCAGGGGCCTGAAAAACTGTTTTTT
NA NA TRBJ1-2 TRBV7-2 CASSSQSQTAINYGYTF TGTGCCAGCAGCTCTCAGAGTCAAACAGCCATTAACTATGGCTACACCTTC
NA NA TRBJ1-1 TRBV19 CASSDSLRGYTEAFF TGTGCCAGTAGTGATTCCCTAAGGGGGTACACTGAAGCTTTCTTT
NA NA TRBJ2-3 TRBV29-1 CSAKRGRGTDTQYF TGCAGCGCGAAAAGGGGCAGGGGCACAGATACGCAGTATTTT
NA NA TRBJ2-2 TRBV5-5 CASSFRTNTGELFF TGTGCCAGCAGCTTCAGGACGAACACCGGGGAGCTGTTTTTT
NA NA TRBJ1-2 TRBV27 CATHTGEGYTF TGTGCCACCCACACGGGGGAAGGCTACACCTTC
NA NA TRBJ1-1 TRBV7-8 CASSLDRNTEAFF TGTGCCAGCAGTTTGGACAGGAACACTGAAGCTTTCTTT
NA NA TRBJ2-7 TRBV11-2 CASSLGTTVYEQYF TGTGCCAGCAGCTTGGGGACAACAGTCTACGAGCAGTACTTC
NA NA TRBJ2-2 TRBV19 CASTSLGLITGELFF TGTGCCAGTACCTCCCTGGGGCTGATTACCGGGGAGCTGTTTTTT
NA NA TRBJ2-5 TRBV10-1 CASSRTGYQETQYF TGCGCCAGCAGCAGAACAGGGTACCAAGAGACCCAGTACTTC
NA NA TRBJ2-5 TRBV7-2 CASSRGGEETQYF TGTGCCAGCAGCCGAGGTGGTGAAGAGACCCAGTACTTC
TRBD1 NA TRBJ1-4 TRBV29-1 CSVEYSGTGIEKLFF TGCAGCGTTGAATATTCCGGGACAGGGATTGAAAAACTGTTTTTT
NA NA TRBJ2-5 TRBV5-1 CASSLVGAVRETQYF TGCGCCAGCAGCTTGGTAGGGGCAGTAAGAGAGACCCAGTACTTC
NA once TRBJ1-2 TRBV6-1 CASSGRGRYGYTF TGTGCCAGCAGTGGGAGAGGGCGATATGGCTACACCTTC
TRBD1 NA TRBJ1-5 TRBV7-2 CASSLNRGRDQPQHF TGTGCCAGCAGCTTAAACAGGGGGCGAGATCAGCCCCAGCATTTT
TRBD1 few TRBJ1-2 TRBV29-1 CSVGRGPGGYTF TGCAGCGTTGGGAGGGGGCCCGGTGGCTACACCTTC
TRBD1 NA TRBJ2-7 TRBV2 CATGTGGASYEQYF TGTGCCACAGGGACAGGGGGCGCCTCCTACGAGCAGTACTTC
NA NA TRBJ1-3 TRBV7-8 CASSADRFTGNTIYF TGTGCCAGCAGCGCCGACAGGTTCACGGGAAACACCATATATTTT
TRBD1 NA TRBJ1-1 TRBV6-5 CASGSTGRDTEAFF TGTGCCAGCGGGTCGACAGGGAGAGACACTGAAGCTTTCTTT
TRBD1 NA TRBJ2-7 TRBV7-8 CASSAPGQGSIYEQYF TGTGCCAGCAGCGCTCCGGGACAGGGGTCTATTTACGAGCAGTACTTC
NA NA TRBJ1-2 TRBV9 CASSMDDTRGGYTF TGTGCCAGCAGCATGGACGATACCCGGGGAGGCTACACCTTC
TRBD1 NA TRBJ1-5 TRBV6-5 CASRTTGSSNQPQHF TGTGCCAGCAGAACGACAGGGAGCAGCAATCAGCCCCAGCATTTT
TRBD2 NA TRBJ2-7 TRBV7-3 CASSEGPSGGYEQYF TGTGCCAGCAGCGAGGGGCCTAGCGGGGGGTACGAGCAGTACTTC
NA NA TRBJ2-1 TRBV11-1 CASSLYGRGLDNEQFF TGTGCCAGCAGCTTATACGGGCGGGGGCTCGACAATGAGCAGTTCTTC
NA few TRBJ2-7 TRBV18 CASSRSGSFYEQYF TGTGCCAGCTCCCGATCCGGGTCCTTCTACGAGCAGTACTTC
NA NA TRBJ1-1 TRBV2 CASRLGGGTEAFF TGTGCCAGCAGACTCGGGGGGGGCACTGAAGCTTTCTTT